Given below is one T cell receptor (beta chain) in context. The CDR3 is made up of 15 amino acids. The V gene lost 8 bases and the J gene lost 4 bases, with 20 bases spanning the gap. Germline loops: CDR1 GTSNPN, CDR2 SVGIG (reference sequence). The data are from a study of CD8 T cells in Susac syndrome. It was with random hexamers that about 0.45 to 1 ug RNA was reverse transcribed. In TCRdb, the immunoSEQ multiplex PCR reads were re-called with MiXCR into one record per CDR3 protein. This table has roughly 200,000 distinct CDR3 sequences, around 94% appearing once. The sequencing input was CD4+ T cells from PBMCs. The chain recombines TRBV30 with TRBJ2-2; tentative D call: TRBD1 (6 bases). This TCR was recovered from a human donor with Susac syndrome. CDR3 nucleotide sequence: TGTGCCGGGACCTCACAGGGAATTTTCACCGGGGAGCTGTTTTTT. It encodes CAGTSQGIFTGELFF. The variable domain in full, with the rest retrieved from reference TRBV30 and TRBJ2-2, is SQTIHQWPATLVQPVGSPLSLECTVEGTSNPNLYWYRQAAGRGLQLLFYSVGIGQISSEVPQNLSASRPQDRQFILSSKKLLLSDSGFYLCAGTSQGIFTGELFFGEGSRLTVL.